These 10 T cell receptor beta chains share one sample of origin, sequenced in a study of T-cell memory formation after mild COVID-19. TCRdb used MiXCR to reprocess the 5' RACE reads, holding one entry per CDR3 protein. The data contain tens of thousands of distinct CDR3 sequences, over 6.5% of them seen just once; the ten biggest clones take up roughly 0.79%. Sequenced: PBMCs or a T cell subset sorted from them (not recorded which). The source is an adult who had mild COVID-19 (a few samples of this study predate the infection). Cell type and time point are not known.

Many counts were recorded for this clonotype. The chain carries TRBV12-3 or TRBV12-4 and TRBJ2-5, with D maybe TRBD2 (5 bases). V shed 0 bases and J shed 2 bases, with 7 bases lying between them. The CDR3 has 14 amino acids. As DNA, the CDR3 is TGTGCCAGCAGTTTAGCGACGGGGCAAGAGACCCAGTACTTC. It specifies CASSLATGQETQYF.

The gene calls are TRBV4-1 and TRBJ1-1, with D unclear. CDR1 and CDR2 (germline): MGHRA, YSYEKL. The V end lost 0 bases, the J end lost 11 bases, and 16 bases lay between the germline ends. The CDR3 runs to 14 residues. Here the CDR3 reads CASSQEVQMPGAFF. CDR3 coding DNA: TGCGCCAGCAGCCAAGAGGTACAGATGCCCGGGGCTTTCTTT.

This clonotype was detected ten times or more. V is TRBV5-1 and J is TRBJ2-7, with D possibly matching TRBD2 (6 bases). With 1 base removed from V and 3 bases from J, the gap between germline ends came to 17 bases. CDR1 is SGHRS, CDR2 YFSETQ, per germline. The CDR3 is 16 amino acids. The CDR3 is CASSLNGGTVVYEQYF. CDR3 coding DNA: TGCGCCAGCAGCTTGAACGGGGGAACCGTCGTCTACGAGCAGTACTTC.

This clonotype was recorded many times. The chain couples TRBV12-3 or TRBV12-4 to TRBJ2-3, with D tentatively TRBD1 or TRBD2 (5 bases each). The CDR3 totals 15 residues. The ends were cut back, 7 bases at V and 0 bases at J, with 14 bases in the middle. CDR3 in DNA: TGTGCCAGCAAACTAGGGGCGGAGAGCACAGATACGCAGTATTTT. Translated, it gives CASKLGAESTDTQYF.

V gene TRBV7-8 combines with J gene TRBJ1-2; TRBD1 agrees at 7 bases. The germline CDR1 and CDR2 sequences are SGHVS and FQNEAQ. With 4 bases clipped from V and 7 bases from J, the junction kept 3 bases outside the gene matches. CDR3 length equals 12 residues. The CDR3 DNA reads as TGTGCCAGCAGCTCGACAGGGTTTGGCTACACCTTC. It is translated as CASSSTGFGYTF. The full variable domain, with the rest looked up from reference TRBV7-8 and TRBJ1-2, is GAGVSQSPRYKVAKRGQDVALRCDPISGHVSLFWYQQALGQGPEFLTYFQNEAQLDKSGLPSDRFFAERPEGSVSTLKIQRTQQEDSAVYLCASSSTGFGYTFGSGTRLTVV.

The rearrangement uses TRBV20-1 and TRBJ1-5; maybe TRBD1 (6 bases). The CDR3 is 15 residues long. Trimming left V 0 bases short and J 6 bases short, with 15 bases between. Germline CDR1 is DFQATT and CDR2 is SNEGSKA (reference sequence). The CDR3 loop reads CSARDRGRVGQPQHF. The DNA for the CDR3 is TGCAGTGCTAGAGATCGGGGGCGGGTGGGTCAGCCCCAGCATTTT.

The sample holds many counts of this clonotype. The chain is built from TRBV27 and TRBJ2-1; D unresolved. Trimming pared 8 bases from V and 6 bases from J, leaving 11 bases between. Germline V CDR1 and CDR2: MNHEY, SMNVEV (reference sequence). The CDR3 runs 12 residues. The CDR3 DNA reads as TGTGCCAGCGGCTTCGCTGCCAATGAGCAGTTCTTC. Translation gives CASGFAANEQFF.

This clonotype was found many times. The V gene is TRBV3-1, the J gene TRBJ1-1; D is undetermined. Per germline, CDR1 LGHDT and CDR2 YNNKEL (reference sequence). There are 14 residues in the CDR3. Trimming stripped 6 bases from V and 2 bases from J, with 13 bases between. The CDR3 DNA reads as TGTGCCAGCAGGACGTCGGGGTCAAACACTGAAGCTTTCTTT. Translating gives CASRTSGSNTEAFF.

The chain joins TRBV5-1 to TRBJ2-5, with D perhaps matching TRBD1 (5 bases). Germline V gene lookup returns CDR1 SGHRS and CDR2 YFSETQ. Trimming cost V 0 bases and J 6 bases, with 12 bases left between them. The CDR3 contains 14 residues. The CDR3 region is CASSLAAMGQTQYF. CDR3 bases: TGCGCCAGCAGCTTGGCGGCTATGGGGCAGACCCAGTACTTC.

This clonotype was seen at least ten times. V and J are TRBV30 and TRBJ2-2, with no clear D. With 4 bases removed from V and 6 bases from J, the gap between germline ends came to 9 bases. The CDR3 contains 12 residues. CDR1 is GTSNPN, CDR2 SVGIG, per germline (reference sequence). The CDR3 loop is CAWTLLAGELFF. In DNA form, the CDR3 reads TGTGCCTGGACGTTGCTGGCCGGGGAGCTGTTTTTT.